This paragraph reports one T cell receptor beta chain. Trimming stripped 9 bases from V and 2 bases from J, with 13 bases between. Germline V lookup: CDR1 MNHNY, CDR2 SVGAGI (reference sequence). The length of the CDR3 is 13 residues. The data stem from a study of graft-versus-host responses after intestinal transplantation. TCRdb keeps only in-frame clones here, not all; method: immunoSEQ multiplex PCR. The sample lists approximately 14,000 clones; about 87% were seen once. The sequence came from a human patient who received an intestinal transplant, so some T cells may come from the graft donor. The sample here was bone marrow, taken approximately 120 days after intestinal transplantation. The chain couples TRBV6-6 to TRBJ1-1; TRBD1 is a possible D gene (5 bases). The CDR3 here is CASAMGVNTEAFF. In nucleotides, the CDR3 is TGTGCCAGTGCTATGGGGGTAAACACTGAAGCTTTCTTT.